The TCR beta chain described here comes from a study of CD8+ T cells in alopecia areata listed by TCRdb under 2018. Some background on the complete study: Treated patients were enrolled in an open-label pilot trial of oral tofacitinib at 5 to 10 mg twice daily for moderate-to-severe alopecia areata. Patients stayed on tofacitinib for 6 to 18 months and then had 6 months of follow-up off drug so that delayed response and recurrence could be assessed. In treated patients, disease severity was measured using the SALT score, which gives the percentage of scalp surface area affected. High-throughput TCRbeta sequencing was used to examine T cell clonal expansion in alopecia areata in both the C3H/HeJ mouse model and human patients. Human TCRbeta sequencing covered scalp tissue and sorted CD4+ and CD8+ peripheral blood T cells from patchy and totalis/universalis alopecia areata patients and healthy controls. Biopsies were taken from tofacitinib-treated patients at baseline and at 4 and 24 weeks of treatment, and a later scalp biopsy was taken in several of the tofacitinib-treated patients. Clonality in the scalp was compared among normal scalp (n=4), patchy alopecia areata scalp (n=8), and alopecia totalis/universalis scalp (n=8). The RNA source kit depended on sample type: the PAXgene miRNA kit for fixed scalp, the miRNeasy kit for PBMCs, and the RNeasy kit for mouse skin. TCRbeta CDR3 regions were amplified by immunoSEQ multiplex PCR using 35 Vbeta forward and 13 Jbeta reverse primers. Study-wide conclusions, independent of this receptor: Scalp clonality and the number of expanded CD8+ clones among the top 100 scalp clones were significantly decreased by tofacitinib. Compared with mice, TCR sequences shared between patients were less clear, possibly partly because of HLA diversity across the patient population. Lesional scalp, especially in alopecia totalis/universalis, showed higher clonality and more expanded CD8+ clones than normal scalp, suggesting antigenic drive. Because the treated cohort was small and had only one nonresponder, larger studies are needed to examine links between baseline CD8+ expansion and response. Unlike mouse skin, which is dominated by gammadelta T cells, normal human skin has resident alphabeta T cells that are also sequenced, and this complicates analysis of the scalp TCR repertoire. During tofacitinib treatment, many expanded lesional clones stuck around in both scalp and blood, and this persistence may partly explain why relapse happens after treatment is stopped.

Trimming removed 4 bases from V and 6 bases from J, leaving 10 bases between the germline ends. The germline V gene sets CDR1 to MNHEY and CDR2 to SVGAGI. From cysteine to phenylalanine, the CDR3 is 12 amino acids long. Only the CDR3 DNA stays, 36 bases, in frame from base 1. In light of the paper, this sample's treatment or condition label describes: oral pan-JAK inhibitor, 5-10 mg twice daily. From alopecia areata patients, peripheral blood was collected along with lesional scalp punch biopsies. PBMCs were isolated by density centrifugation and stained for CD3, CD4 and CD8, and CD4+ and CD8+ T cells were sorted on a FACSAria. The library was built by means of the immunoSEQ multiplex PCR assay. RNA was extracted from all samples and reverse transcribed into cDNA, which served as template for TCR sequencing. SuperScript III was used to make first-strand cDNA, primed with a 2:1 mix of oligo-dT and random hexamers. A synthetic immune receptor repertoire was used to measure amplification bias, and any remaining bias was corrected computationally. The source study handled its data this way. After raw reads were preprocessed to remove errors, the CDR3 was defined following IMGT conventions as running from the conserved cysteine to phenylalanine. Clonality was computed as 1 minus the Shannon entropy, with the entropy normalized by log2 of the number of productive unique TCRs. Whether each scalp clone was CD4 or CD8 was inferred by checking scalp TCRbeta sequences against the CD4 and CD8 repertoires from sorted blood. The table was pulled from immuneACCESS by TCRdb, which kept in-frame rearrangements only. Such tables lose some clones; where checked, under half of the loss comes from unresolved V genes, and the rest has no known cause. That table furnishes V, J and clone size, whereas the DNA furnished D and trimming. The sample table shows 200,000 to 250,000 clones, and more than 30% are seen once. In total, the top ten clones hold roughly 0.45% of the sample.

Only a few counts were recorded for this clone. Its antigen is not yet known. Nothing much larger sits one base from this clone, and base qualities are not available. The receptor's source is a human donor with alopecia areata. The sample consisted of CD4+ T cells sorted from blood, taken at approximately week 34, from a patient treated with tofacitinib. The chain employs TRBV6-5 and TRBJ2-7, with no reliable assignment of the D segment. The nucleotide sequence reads TGTGCCAGCAGTTCCCCGAGTTTCGAGCAGTACTTC. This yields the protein CASSSPSFEQYF.